A selection of T cell receptor beta chains follows, all from one sample in a study of shared clonotypes between healthy human individuals. Generated by immunoSEQ multiplex PCR, the TCRdb table keeps only in-frame clones and is missing some. The data hold 2 million to 3 million clones, with 93% observed a single time. The sequencing sample was made of naive CD4+ T cells from PBMCs. These receptors were obtained from a man younger than 35 in good health. Some clones in this sample may be carry-over from other donors' samples. Both conserved end residues are trimmed from each CDR3.

TRBV5-4,ASSLGQYYEQY
TRBV5-1,ASSPLLIFGGTYEQY
TRBV11-2,ASSLGSNQPQH
TRBV5-1,ASQSEGTGKLF
TRBV18,ASSPNPAGTYSNQPQH
TRBV18,ASSPGSSYEQY
TRBV7-9,ASSFGSRRANEKLF
TRBV6-6,AKTAGQEDTEAF
TRBV19,ASSIAGLLGLDEQY
TRBV25-1,ASSGLTGQVNEKLF
TRBV9,ASSRTSGRASTTDTQY
TRBV27,ASSFRETEGTQY
TRBV5-4,AYQTWGGEQY
TRBV5-1,ASSLAKGLEGDGTGDTEAF
TRBV28,ASRVSGDAVGRGSYSNQPQH
TRBV10-3,AISGGGKLGPVHEQF
TRBV7-2,ASSLARGREGQPQH
TRBV4-1,ASSQVTAGETGEQF
TRBV5-5,ASSVDRANTEAF
TRBV28,ASSLYPGQYEKLF
TRBV29-1,SGFTGAGDTQY
TRBV5-1,ASSFPLRNTESSYNEQF
TRBV28,ASNKIGTESPYEQY
TRBV27,ASATNNDRGNIYEQY
TRBV11-2,ASSSSDTQY
TRBV11-2,ASRPQTPHSVNAEAF
TRBV19,ASNLGTWGPNQPQH
TRBV7-2,ASSRGRISGNTIY
TRBV6-5,ASSPTRSTAGELF
TRBV13,ASSRDRGNKEKLF
TRBV27,ASSPRALYGYT
TRBV21-1,ASSNVQGGYEQY
TRBV10-1,ASSKGLLNEQY
TRBV6-5,ASSATGAQGYT
TRBV5-1,ASSPSGPYYEQY
TRBV7-6,ASSSTSGRGTDTQY
TRBV5-1,ASSLELWTVYEQY
TRBV5-1,ASSDRVGYGYT
TRBV6-5,ASTAGQTQY
TRBV19,ASSYWGQGRDEQY
TRBV5-1,ASSLASGQLNYGYT
TRBV5-4,ASSSGRANTEAF
TRBV29-1,SAVRDRGSQETQY
TRBV7-2,ASSLVVTTNEKLF
TRBV11-3,ASSERGRNYEQY
TRBV10-3,AASRRGAQGGNYT
TRBV5-1,ASSFLAGSYNEQF
TRBV29-1,SVLNMDSLSYNEQF
TRBV9,ASSVGGRLGGELF
TRBV5-1,ASSLEGSNTEAF
TRBV18,ASSPRGTGNYGYT